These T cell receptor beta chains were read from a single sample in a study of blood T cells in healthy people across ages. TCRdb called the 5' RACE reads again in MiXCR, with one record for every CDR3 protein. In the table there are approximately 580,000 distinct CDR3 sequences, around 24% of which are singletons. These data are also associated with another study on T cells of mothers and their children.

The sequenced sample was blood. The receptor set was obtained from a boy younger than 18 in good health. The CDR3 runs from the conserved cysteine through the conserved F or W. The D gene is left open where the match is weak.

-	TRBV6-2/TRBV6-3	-	CASRPSNRVPFNEQFF
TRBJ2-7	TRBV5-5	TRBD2	CASSPPGSGDYEQYF
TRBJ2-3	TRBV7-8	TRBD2	CASSTRGLAGVTDTQYF
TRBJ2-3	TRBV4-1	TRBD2	CASSHPKKLAGHTDTQYF
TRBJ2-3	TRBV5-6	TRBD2	CASSPWTRILWTTSTDTQYF
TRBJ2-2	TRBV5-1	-	CASQEGSGGELFF
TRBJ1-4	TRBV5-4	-	CASSPNAGRNEKLFF
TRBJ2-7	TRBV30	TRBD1	CAWSIQGAFTYEQYF
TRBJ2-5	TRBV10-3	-	CAISDVGTPQETQYF
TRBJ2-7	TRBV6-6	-	CASMAGGGGAYEQYF
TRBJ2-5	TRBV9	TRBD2	CASSDSGGAGETQYF
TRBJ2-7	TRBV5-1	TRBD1	CASSQSAGTEFYEQYF
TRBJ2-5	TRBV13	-	CASSAEDSAQETQYF
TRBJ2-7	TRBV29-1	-	CSVEDGPVYEQYF
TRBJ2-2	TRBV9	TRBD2	CASSPRRLAGTGELFF
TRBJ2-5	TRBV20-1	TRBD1	CSARDLRAGGQETQYF
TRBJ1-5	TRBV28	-	CASSRKQGHQPQHF